This entry concerns a single T cell receptor beta chain. The table lists this clone with a few counts. Its antigen specificity is not known. No base qualities exist here, and no much larger clone lies one base off it. From a lookup of the germline V gene, CDR1 and CDR2 are SGHVS and FQNEAQ. The CDR3 runs 15 amino acids, cysteine and phenylalanine included. Kept here is only the CDR3 DNA, which spans 45 bases and is read in frame from base 1. This specimen belongs to a study of cytomegalovirus exposure and HLA in healthy donors (dated by TCRdb to the late 2010s). Study-wide context: In an earlier analysis of some 610 of the donors, around 300 Gb of sequence data and roughly 100 million unique TCR beta sequences from 180 million or so T cells were reported. Roughly 310 gigabases of sequencing data and approximately 85 million unique TCR sequences were included in an early release covering roughly 700 HLA-typed donors. Of the approximately 400 genotyped donors, about 80% fell in the genetic ancestry cluster associated with self-reported Caucasian donors. The study aimed to test whether signatures of past pathogen exposure could be identified by cataloging public T cell receptors. The T cell repertoires of several hundred subjects were profiled by immunosequencing and related to cytomegalovirus serostatus. A separate validation cohort of more than 100 different subjects was used in addition to the approximately 610-subject first cohort. To predict cytomegalovirus infection status, the study combined high-throughput TCR immunosequencing, statistical association of individual TCRs with disease status, and machine learning. In a later analysis, previously published TCR beta repertoires from roughly 710 donors were re-analyzed and high-resolution HLA genotyping was added so that TCR occurrence patterns could be studied. Rather than drawing on any new phenotypic data, the later analysis identified candidate immune exposures from TCR beta sequences and the way those sequences occurred across donors. In an earlier analysis of roughly 580 of the donors, high-throughput TCR beta sequencing was used to judge whether each TCR beta V gene segment behaved as functional or pseudogenic. Donor age, sex, ethnicity and CMV serostatus were compiled alongside the repertoire data. A later genetic analysis used genome-wide SNP genotypes for about 60% of the roughly 670 donors, treating that subset as a discovery cohort. Every discovery cohort repertoire had been produced on one sequencing platform. Both class I and class II loci were covered by HLA typing, at four-digit resolution. Typing coverage differed by locus: A, B, C, DRB1 and DQB1 were typed in about 629-640 donors, DQA1 in around 500, DPA1 in some 610, and DPB1 in roughly 450. Four to six DR-DQ haplotypes were handled as single units for association and clustering, since linkage in the cohort was strong. Among roughly 370 genotyped donors of the cohort, an average of around 240,000 unique TCR beta nucleotide sequences were sequenced per donor, roughly 20% of them non-productive.

Study-wide findings and limitations: When HLA alleles, especially DR and DQ, strongly co-occurred, attributing TCR associations to individual alleles was difficult. It was suggested by the authors that the approach could potentially be generalized to other disease states and immunological phenotypes. Correlated functional status among segregating V segments might reflect linkage disequilibrium, but an unknown experimental factor could not be ruled out. The 87-base-pair reads could not distinguish some IMGT-functional V segments, including TRBV6-2 and TRBV6-3, so those segments were excluded. A later genetic analysis associated a missense DCLRE1C variant with V-gene and J-gene trimming of TCR beta chains, and an independent cohort replicated the association. Presence/absence analyses assumed roughly uniform sequencing depth across donors, an assumption that may not hold. Immune exposure information for the cohort was limited to CMV serostatus. In a later analysis, several top co-occurrence clusters were reported to appear linked to parvovirus B19, influenza, CMV and Epstein-Barr virus. The cohort was sequenced for TCR beta chains only, and without alpha or paired-chain data the features that could be detected were limited. The classifier was reported to diagnose cytomegalovirus status with high specificity and sensitivity in both the original and validation cohorts. The earlier analysis of 587 of the donors excluded seventeen rarely observed V segments, including chromosome 9 orphons, because counts were too low. Because HLA typing was unavailable for some donors at each locus, only the typed subset was used in association tests. While some public TCRs were present in many individuals, most TCR sequences turned up only very rarely across donors. Broadly in line with IMGT annotations, most TCR beta V segments showed up in productive rearrangements about 87% or about 30% of the time in an earlier analysis of 587 of the donors. In a later analysis, HLA-associated TCR beta chains showed more clonal expansion and lower generation probabilities than non-associated chains that were equally common. In vitro tests confirmed that three of the cytomegalovirus-associated TCR beta chains recognize cytomegalovirus antigens. In the study, around 150 TCR beta chains were listed as associated with cytomegalovirus. In a later genetic analysis, fewer N-insertions in productive TCRs were reported among donors in an Asian-associated ancestry cluster than the roughly 700-donor mean. A later analysis found that TCR association rates varied across HLA loci, with DRB1 alleles showing the most associated TCRs and HLA-C alleles the fewest. Specific HLA alleles were associated with 18,000 or so TCR beta sequences at a false discovery rate of 0.05 in a later analysis. Most CMV-associated TCR beta chains appeared to be HLA-restricted in a later analysis, and the HLA associations seemed to be driven largely by CMV exposure. A cluster of highly shared sequence variants was judged likely to be a technical artifact of the sequencing pipeline. A further reported finding was that TCR beta sequences accurately predicted the HLA-A and HLA-B alleles for most subjects in the first cohort.

Library construction relied on the immunoSEQ multiplex PCR assay. For the multiplex PCR, a mixture combining 60 forward primers for TCR Vbeta segments and 13 reverse primers for TCR Jbeta segments was used. The CDR3 region of rearranged TCR beta genes was amplified from genomic DNA by a multiplex PCR assay. The Illumina HiSeq System was used to sequence the amplified TCR beta libraries as 87-base-pair reads. The original pipeline was this. Across the roughly 600 repertoires, a later analysis counted about 81 million unique TCR beta chains, roughly 11 million of which were shared by at least two donors. Raw reads were error-corrected and collapsed into unique sequences with a nearest-neighbor algorithm that merged closely related sequences to remove PCR and sequencing errors. To assign V, D and J gene segments, CDR3 sequences were aligned to IMGT reference sequences. Each retained sequence needed at least a six-nucleotide match to both a V gene segment and a J gene segment. A rearrangement counted as productive if the CDR3 had no stop codons and remained in frame with V and J, and every other rearrangement counted as non-productive. Following IMGT convention, CDR3 was defined as the stretch from the second conserved V-encoded cysteine to the conserved J-encoded phenylalanine. Sequences without an unambiguous match to a single V gene segment were excluded from the earlier analysis of about 600 of the donors. An earlier analysis of almost 600 of the donors classified V segments as functional when productive rearrangements were above 56.7% and as segregating when the standard deviation between donors was above 5%. A statistical classification framework was developed to diagnose cytomegalovirus status using the catalog of TCR beta chain sequences. In a later analysis, TCR nucleotide sequences were compared against IMGT/GENE-DB human TR gene sequences so that V and J genes could be assigned. In a later analysis, CDR3 sequences and most-parsimonious VDJ recombination scenarios were assigned using the TCRdist pipeline. In a later analysis, each TCR beta chain was defined by its CDR3 amino acid sequence together with its V-gene family, and reads without a unique V-gene family were excluded. In a later analysis, nearly 600 highly shared, low-generation-probability nucleotide sequences were removed to address suspected cross-contamination and a sequencing artifact. For each public chain, a later analysis derived a clonal expansion index from normalized ranks of inferred template counts within each repertoire. In a later analysis, generation probabilities were computed with a VDJ recombination model fitted to out-of-frame rearrangements, and the resulting probabilities were checked against IGoR. A later analysis scored TCR-TCR, TCR-HLA and TCR-CMV co-occurrence with hypergeometric tests, applying a repertoire-size bias correction to TCR pairs. A later analysis estimated false discovery rates by permuting HLA or CMV assignments 20 times. In a later analysis, co-occurring TCRs were grouped using DBSCAN, with TCRdist sequence similarity added in when clustering inside HLA-allele-positive subsets. Repertoires with fewer than 30,000 or more than 120,000 public chains, plus five repertoires with anomalous nucleotide sharing, were excluded from co-occurrence clustering. TCRdb carries this immuneACCESS record with in-frame sequences only. Its versions omit some clonotypes, under half of them owing to an unresolved V gene in the studies checked, with the rest unexplained. Clone size and the V and J calls come from that table; the DNA yielded D and trimming. Within this sample are some 100,000 clones, with about 81% of them counted one time only. More than 9% of the sample lies in the top ten.

The cohort was made up of 650 to 700 healthy bone marrow donors. Cohort members were all nominally healthy when sampled, although unrecorded immune exposures were likely present. The donor tested CMV seronegative and was one of the 352 seronegative cohort members. A peripheral blood sample was collected from each donor, and TCR beta sequencing was performed on peripheral blood mononuclear cells. The Qiagen DNeasy Blood Extraction Kit was used to extract genomic DNA from the blood cell samples. This clonotype was obtained from a man in his fifties or sixties in good health and CMV-seronegative. This chain is built from TRBV7-8 and TRBJ2-5; a stretch of 8 junction bases matches TRBD1. The J call may be incorrect, as the DNA end agrees better with TRBJ2-7. Sequencing used PBMCs. In nucleotides, the sequence is TGTGCCAGCAGCACAGGGGGACAGGCCTCCTACGAGCAGTACTTC. Protein translation: CASSTGGQASYEQYF.